This TCR beta chain was captured in a study of OX40 agonist ivuxolimab in advanced cancers. Across the whole study: Ivuxolimab, an agonist antibody against OX40 (CD134), was given to patients. Aged about 20 to 80 with a mean of roughly 63 years, they were almost 85% male.

This CDR3 spans 15 amino acids. Germline CDR1 and CDR2: SGHRS and YFSETQ. The V gene lost 1 base and the J gene lost 9 bases, with 19 bases spanning the gap. TCRdb's table, derived via immunoSEQ multiplex PCR, lists solely in-frame clones and lacks some. Of tens of thousands of clones listed, around 87% were seen once; the top ten hold approximately 1.3%. The material was CD4+ or CD8+ T cells sorted from blood, obtained in a trial of the OX40 agonist ivuxolimab. The TCR sequence derives from an adult with an advanced solid tumor such as melanoma, head and neck, liver or kidney cancer. The chain joins TRBV5-1 to TRBJ2-5, with a possible D match to TRBD1 (5 bases). The CDR3 DNA reads TGCGCCAGCAGCTTGCCCCAGGGAACTCGGGCGCCCCAGTACTTC. It translates to CASSLPQGTRAPQYF. The whole variable domain, filled in from reference TRBV5-1 and TRBJ2-5, reads KAGVTQTPRYLIKTRGQQVTLSCSPISGHRSVSWYQQTPGQGLQFLFEYFSETQRNKGNFPGRFSGRQFSNSRSEMNVSTLELGDSALYLCASSLPQGTRAPQYFGPGTRLLVL.